The following is a T cell receptor beta chain sequence with its context. Its antigen is not identified. The protocol was immunoSEQ multiplex PCR, while the TCRdb copy is restricted to in-frame clones and leaves out a portion. The sample has approximately 73,000 clones; about 82% are singletons. The sample is drawn from a study of T cell responses to AZD1222 COVID-19 vaccine. V lost 1 base and J 6 bases, leaving 13 bases between the germline ends. CDR1 is SGHNT, CDR2 YYREEE, per germline (reference sequence). The CDR3 runs 14 residues. Whole-study results and caveats: Targets within unmutated variant regions were reportedly found for nearly half of spike-specific TCRs.

This material consisted of peripheral blood, taken on day 0 of AZD1222 vaccination. The chain has TRBV5-4 and TRBJ1-2; D might be TRBD1 (5 bases). The receptor was derived from an adult in good health. The CDR3 DNA is TGTGCCAGCAGCTTGCGGATAGGGGTGGATGGCTACACCTTC. It is translated as CASSLRIGVDGYTF.